Described below is a single T cell receptor (beta chain) sequence and its context. The CDR3 is made up of 23 amino acids. The ends were cut back, 2 bases at V and 0 bases at J, with 31 bases in the middle. Germline values: CDR1 MNHEY, CDR2 SMNVEV (reference sequence). The record originates from a study of blood T cell repertoires in COVID-19. In the source study's methods: Amplification with reference gene primers provided the estimates of nucleated cell counts. TCRdb's table, derived via immunoSEQ multiplex PCR, lists solely in-frame clones and lacks some. That table supplies the V and J calls and clone size; D and trimming were determined from the DNA. In the table there are 150,000 to 200,000 clones, almost 90% of which are singletons.

The sample taken for sequencing was peripheral blood. The sequence was collected from a man between 50 and 59 years old with acute or convalescent COVID-19. This chain uses TRBV27 with TRBJ2-2, with D perhaps assigned TRBD1 or TRBD2 (10 bases each). The CDR3 sequence is CASSLKRDRGPSGSFANTGELFF. DNA for the CDR3: TGTGCCAGCAGTTTAAAAAGGGACAGGGGCCCTAGCGGGAGCTTTGCGAACACCGGGGAGCTGTTTTTT.